This TCR beta chain was sequenced for a study of Ad26.COV2.S vaccination and SARS-CoV-2 variants. About the research overall: This donor came from the COV1001 trial of Ad26.COV2.S.

Overall study results and limits: For non-spike TCRs, breadth in vaccine recipients resembled that in placebo recipients.

CDR1 and CDR2 from the germline V gene are MDHEN and SYDVKM. This CDR3 is built from 14 residues. Trimming removed 5 bases from V and 1 base from J, with 12 bases in between. Documented treatment: some 19 received Ad26.COV2.S at low or high dose, single or two shots; roughly five received placebo; per-sample allocation not given. Specimens were obtained on day 63 following the first vaccine or placebo injection. This person who donated was an adult of 18-55 years in Boston. Notes on this clone: Its antigen is not known.

Data came from immunoSEQ multiplex PCR; TCRdb stores just in-frame clones and leaves some out. The sample holds some 270,000 clones; around nine tenths are singletons and the top ten take under 3%. The rearrangement joins TRBV28 to TRBJ2-7; D may correspond to TRBD1 or TRBD2 (5 bases each). This receptor was obtained from a person aged 18 to 59 who received the Ad26.COV2.S COVID-19 vaccine or a placebo. This specimen consisted of peripheral blood, obtained in a trial of Ad26.COV2.S vaccine versus placebo. CDR3 nucleotide sequence: TGTGCCAGCAGTGTAGGGGAGCGATCCTACGAGCAGTACGTC. This gives the protein CASSVGERSYEQYV.